The clone carrying this T cell receptor beta chain has a count of ten or more. The CDR3 spans 14 residues. V was trimmed by 4 bases and J by 1 base, leaving 10 bases between them. Germline lookup yields CDR1 MDHEN and CDR2 SYDVKM. This entry belongs to a study of T-cell reconstitution after alpha-beta-depleted transplantation in children. The TCRbeta library was prepared with unique molecular identifiers. One entry per CDR3 protein results from TCRdb running MiXCR on the PCR reads. This sample carries around 180,000 distinct CDR3 sequences, 11% of them seen once, and the ten largest clones take approximately 13%.

The chain is built from TRBV28 and TRBJ1-1; D is unresolved. Sequences were derived from PBMCs, sampled before TCRalphabeta/CD19-depleted stem cell transplant. This TCR came from a boy aged 2-15 years with acute myeloid leukemia, due to receive a stem cell transplant. CDR3 residues: CASSSVSSNTEAFF. CDR3 in DNA: TGTGCCAGCAGTTCGGTTTCGTCGAACACTGAAGCTTTCTTT.